This T cell receptor beta chain was obtained from a study of CD4+ T cells in melanoma. Regarding the study as a whole: In melanoma, neoantigen-specific CD4+ T cells reportedly differed in differentiation state. CD8+ T cell, macrophage and B cell function reportedly correlated with neoantigen-specific CD4+ T cells.

Method: immunoSEQ multiplex PCR; TCRdb's copy keeps in-frame clones and lacks some. This table holds over 6,500 clones, around 71% found once. Trimming removed 8 bases from V and 4 bases from J; junction bases left unmatched: 7. Germline V lookup: CDR1 SNHLY, CDR2 FYNNEI. The CDR3 sequence is 14 residues long. As to this clone: Its antigen is unidentified.

This receptor was obtained from a human donor with melanoma. The sample taken for sequencing was cells from a culture (not recorded whether cultured in vitro). The chain recombines TRBV2 with TRBJ2-3; the match to TRBD1 covers 9 bases. The CDR3 DNA is TGTGCCAGCCGGGACAGGGTAAGCGCAGATACGCAGTATTTT. This sequence encodes CASRDRVSADTQYF.